This record covers a single TCR beta chain. V was cut by 5 bases and J by 7 bases, with 9 bases left in between. Germline CDR1 reads MNHGY; CDR2 reads SVAAGI. This CDR3 region has 13 residues. This sample was taken from a study of cytotoxic CD8 clonotypes in ibrutinib-treated CLL. The repertoire was sequenced with immunoSEQ multiplex PCR; TCRdb's copy has only in-frame clones and lacks some. This sample has about 25,000 clones, with approximately 85% found just once. The material was PBMCs, obtained after 24 months of ibrutinib treatment. V and J are TRBV6-9 and TRBJ1-6; a possible D gene is TRBD1 (5 bases). The receptor was isolated from a human donor with chronic lymphocytic leukemia. CDR3 region: CASSLRANSPLHF. As DNA, the CDR3 is TGTGCCAGCAGTCTCAGGGCCAATTCACCCCTCCACTTT.